The 25 T cell receptor beta chains in this list originate from one sample, sequenced in a study of OX40 agonist ivuxolimab in advanced cancers. Produced via immunoSEQ multiplex PCR; TCRdb's table is partial and in-frame only. Found here are about 80,000 clones, 90% to 95% of them singletons; the top ten hold around 5.1%. The starting material was CD4+ or CD8+ T cells sorted from blood, obtained in a trial of the OX40 agonist ivuxolimab. The receptors were gathered from an adult with an advanced solid tumor such as melanoma, head and neck, liver or kidney cancer.

CDR3 loop: CASSRGVAGGTQYF. CDR3 coding DNA: TGTGCCAGCAGCCGCGGGGTAGCGGGAGGTACCCAGTACTTC. The chain has TRBV11-3 and TRBJ2-5; TRBD2 matches at 10 bases. Germline assignment: CDR1 SGHNT and CDR2 YENEEA. After removal of 5 bases from V and 8 bases from J, the junction contained 8 bases not matched to a gene. The CDR3 totals 14 residues.

This clone appeared a single time. The chain recombines TRBV18 with TRBJ2-1; D may match TRBD1 or TRBD2 (5 bases each). CDR3 size: 12 residues. Between the trimmed V and J ends, which lost 2 bases and 10 bases, there was a span of 9 bases. Germline CDR1 and CDR2: KGHSH and LQKENI. CDR3 nucleotides: TGTGCCAGCTCACCAGGGGGACGCGAGCAGTTCTTC. Encoded protein: CASSPGGREQFF.

The chain couples TRBV7-2 to TRBJ2-1; D ambiguous. The V gene lost 5 bases and the J gene lost 1 base, with 9 bases spanning the gap. Germline V gene lookup returns CDR1 SGHTA and CDR2 FQGNSA. The length of the CDR3 is 14 residues. CDR3 residues: CASSPLGSYNEQFF. In DNA form, the CDR3 reads TGTGCCAGCAGCCCCCTGGGGTCCTACAATGAGCAGTTCTTC.

This sequence joins TRBV5-8 and TRBJ2-1; D might be TRBD2 (6 bases). V was cut by 0 bases and J by 2 bases, with 9 bases left in between. This CDR3 is built from 15 residues. CDR1 is SGHTS, CDR2 YDEGEE, per germline. The CDR3 is CASSLGLVAYNEQFF. CDR3 DNA: TGTGCCAGCAGCTTGGGACTAGTAGCCTACAATGAGCAGTTCTTC.

The chain has TRBV18 and TRBJ2-1; 14 positions match TRBD2. CDR1 is KGHSH and CDR2 is LQKENI in the germline V gene. The CDR3 runs 17 residues. J gave up 3 bases and V 3 bases, and 4 bases lay outside the gene matches. The DNA of the CDR3 is TGTGCCAGCTCACCGGCCGGGACTAGCGGGAGCTACAATGAGCAGTTCTTC. The encoded protein is CASSPAGTSGSYNEQFF.

The chain has TRBV5-1 and TRBJ2-1, with 10 bases aligning to TRBD2. Germline V gene data show CDR1 as SGHRS and CDR2 as YFSETQ. The CDR3 spans 17 residues. V lost 4 bases and J lost 0; bases outside the gene matches: 7. The CDR3, as DNA: TGCGCCAGCAGCACTGGGACTAGCGCAAGCTCCTACAATGAGCAGTTCTTC. Its protein is CASSTGTSASSYNEQFF.

In nucleotides, the CDR3 is TGCGCCAGCAGCCAAGGTCGTACTAGCGGGAGTTATAATGAGCAGTTCTTC. This encodes CASSQGRTSGSYNEQFF. This chain links TRBV4-1 with TRBJ2-1; 11 nucleotides line up with TRBD2. V shed 1 base, J shed 7 bases, and the junction held 9 bases outside the gene matches. Germline CDR1 MGHRA, CDR2 YSYEKL. The CDR3 length is 17 residues.

The chain links TRBV5-5 to TRBJ1-1, with no clear D. Looked up from germline, CDR1 is SGHKS and CDR2 is YYEKEE (reference sequence). Trimming took 0 bases from V and 4 from J, leaving 7 bases between them. This CDR3 spans 13 amino acids. The CDR3 loop reads CASSLAYGTEAFF. CDR3 nucleotide sequence: TGTGCCAGCAGCTTGGCGTATGGCACTGAAGCTTTCTTT.

The rearrangement uses TRBV5-1 and TRBJ2-7; 8 bases line up with TRBD1. This CDR3 has 14 residues. J gave up 6 bases and V 2 bases, and 7 bases lay outside the gene matches. Germline CDR1 SGHRS, CDR2 YFSETQ. The CDR3 loop is CASSLGQGGLEQYF. As DNA, the CDR3 is TGCGCCAGCAGCTTAGGACAGGGCGGACTCGAGCAGTACTTC.

This clone appeared a few times. This rearrangement joins TRBV27 to TRBJ1-1; D gene uncertain. CDR1 and CDR2 from the germline V gene are MNHEY and SMNVEV (reference sequence). There are 16 residues in the CDR3. Trimming removed 5 bases from V and 0 bases from J, with 16 bases in between. The CDR3 here is CASSPAQRNMNTEAFF. The DNA of the CDR3 is TGTGCCAGCAGTCCCGCACAGAGAAACATGAACACTGAAGCTTTCTTT.

The chain carries TRBV15 and TRBJ2-5; 12 nucleotides match TRBD1. The CDR3 runs 16 residues. The V segment lost 1 base and the J segment 4 bases; nucleotides outside the gene matches: 4. Germline CDR1 is LNHNV and CDR2 is YYDKDF (reference sequence). The CDR3 sequence: CATSRAGTGGAETQYF. DNA for the CDR3: TGTGCCACCAGCAGAGCCGGGACAGGGGGCGCAGAGACCCAGTACTTC. Drawing the rest from reference TRBV15 and TRBJ2-5, the complete variable domain is DAMVIQNPRYQVTQFGKPVTLSCSQTLNHNVMYWYQQKSSQAPKLLFHYYDKDFNNEADTPDNFQSRRPNTSFCFLDIRSPGLGDTAMYLCATSRAGTGGAETQYFGPGTRLLVL.

The chain employs TRBV5-5 and TRBJ2-1, with 11 bases matching TRBD2. After removal of 0 bases from V and 10 bases from J, the junction contained 6 bases not matched to a gene. Per germline, CDR1 SGHKS and CDR2 YYEKEE (reference sequence). This CDR3 has 15 residues. As DNA, the CDR3 is TGTGCCAGCAGCTTGGTACTAGCGGGAGTAAGGGAGCAGTTCTTC. Translated, it gives CASSLVLAGVREQFF.

This rearrangement joins TRBV11-3 to TRBJ2-7; D is uncertain. The ends were cut back, 1 base at V and 2 bases at J, with 12 bases in the middle. Germline CDR1 reads SGHNT; CDR2 reads YENEEA. This CDR3 is built from 15 residues. The CDR3 spells CASSLVSVQAYEQYF. CDR3 bases: TGTGCCAGCAGCTTAGTGTCCGTGCAAGCCTACGAGCAGTACTTC.

The genes are TRBV5-1 and TRBJ1-4, with TRBD1 identical over 10 bases. Trimming removed 3 bases from V and 7 bases from J; junction bases left unmatched: 3. The CDR3 runs to 14 residues. Germline assignment: CDR1 SGHRS and CDR2 YFSETQ. CDR3 residues: CASSSGTGVEKLFF. The CDR3 DNA reads as TGCGCCAGCAGCTCCGGGACAGGGGTTGAAAAACTGTTTTTT. Full variable domain (remainder filled in from reference TRBV5-1 and TRBJ1-4): KAGVTQTPRYLIKTRGQQVTLSCSPISGHRSVSWYQQTPGQGLQFLFEYFSETQRNKGNFPGRFSGRQFSNSRSEMNVSTLELGDSALYLCASSSGTGVEKLFFGSGTQLSVL.

V gene TRBV4-3 combines with J gene TRBJ1-4; 11 positions match TRBD1. Germline trimming cut 0 bases from V and 7 bases from J; bases unmatched to any gene: 1. Germline CDR1 LGHNA, CDR2 YSLEER. The CDR3 runs 15 residues. The CDR3 sequence: CASSQDGTGGEKLFF. CDR3 sequence (DNA): TGCGCCAGCAGCCAAGATGGGACAGGGGGTGAAAAACTGTTTTTT.

This chain links TRBV12-5 with TRBJ2-1; D is unclear. This CDR3 contains 16 residues. Germline CDR1 reads LGHNT; CDR2 reads FRNRAP. The V end lost 2 bases, the J end lost 0 bases, and 11 bases lay between the germline ends. The CDR3 nucleotides read TGTGCTAGTGGTTTGTCCCCCCCCGGCTCCTACAATGAGCAGTTCTTC. The encoded protein is CASGLSPPGSYNEQFF. Using reference TRBV12-5 and TRBJ2-1 for the parts outside the CDR3, the full variable domain is DARVTQTPRHKVTEMGQEVTMRCQPILGHNTVFWYRQTMMQGLELLAYFRNRAPLDDSGMPKDRFSAEMPDATLATLKIQPSEPRDSAVYFCASGLSPPGSYNEQFFGPGTRLTVL.

The gene calls are TRBV5-1 and TRBJ1-3, with D possibly being TRBD1 (6 bases). The CDR3 consists of 15 residues. Germline-derived CDR1 and CDR2 are SGHRS and YFSETQ. V was shortened by 4 bases and J by 0 bases, with 11 bases between the two germline ends. In nucleotides, the CDR3 is TGCGCCAGCAGCACGGACAGCTTCTCTGGAAACACCATATATTTT. Translated: CASSTDSFSGNTIYF.

The chain carries TRBV11-2 and TRBJ2-7; 8 nucleotides align to TRBD1. In germline, CDR1 is SGHAT, CDR2 FQNNGV. The junction had 6 bases not matched to a gene; V was cut back by 7 bases and J by 4 bases. The length of the CDR3 is 13 residues. The CDR3 spells CASNRQGLYEQYF. The CDR3 DNA reads as TGTGCCAGCAACCGACAGGGGCTGTACGAGCAGTACTTC.

This chain joins TRBV7-2 and TRBJ2-3; 11 bases line up with TRBD2. The germline V gene has CDR1 SGHTA and CDR2 FQGNSA. This CDR3 has 16 amino acids. V lost 11 bases to trimming and J lost 6 bases; unmatched junction nucleotides: 16. In nucleotides, the CDR3 is TGTGCCTCCGCAAAACCGACTAGCGGGAAGATCGATACGCAGTATTTT. It encodes CASAKPTSGKIDTQYF.

The CDR3 protein is CASRTAGTGELFF. In DNA, the CDR3 is TGTGCCAGCAGGACAGCGGGCACCGGGGAGCTGTTTTTT. The rearrangement links TRBV7-8 to TRBJ2-2; D possibly corresponds to TRBD2 (6 bases). CDR3 length equals 13 residues. Trimming removed 6 bases from V and 4 bases from J, with 9 bases in between. In germline, CDR1 is SGHVS, CDR2 FQNEAQ.

This chain connects TRBV7-2 to TRBJ2-3, with a tentative D call TRBD1 (7 bases). The CDR3 length is 15 residues. Trimming removed 5 bases from V and 0 bases from J, with 12 bases in between. Germline lookup yields CDR1 SGHTA and CDR2 FQGNSA. The DNA of the CDR3 is TGTGCCAGCAGCCAGACAGGGACTAGCACAGATACGCAGTATTTT. Amino acid sequence: CASSQTGTSTDTQYF. The full variable domain, rest sourced from reference TRBV7-2 and TRBJ2-3, is GAGVSQSPSNKVTEKGKDVELRCDPISGHTALYWYRQSLGQGLEFLIYFQGNSAPDKSGLPSDRFSAERTGGSVSTLTIQRTQQEDSAVYLCASSQTGTSTDTQYFGPGTRLTVL.

The gene calls are TRBV14 and TRBJ2-5; 8 bases line up with TRBD1. This CDR3 region has 14 residues. The V gene end was trimmed by 4 bases and the J gene end by 6 bases; junction bases not matched to a gene: 7. Per germline, CDR1 SGHDN and CDR2 FVKESK. CDR3 sequence (DNA): TGTGCCAGCAGCCTCCAGGGGGCGCGGAAGACCCAGTACTTC. The encoded protein is CASSLQGARKTQYF. The full variable domain, with the rest looked up from reference TRBV14 and TRBJ2-5, is EAGVTQFPSHSVIEKGQTVTLRCDPISGHDNLYWYRRVMGKEIKFLLHFVKESKQDESGMPNNRFLAERTGGTYSTLKVQPAELEDSGVYFCASSLQGARKTQYFGPGTRLLVL.

As to this clone: The sample holds other DNA sequences that translate to the same CDR3. The J gene is TRBJ1-2, the V gene TRBV6-1; D is undetermined. The germline V gene has CDR1 MNHNS and CDR2 SASEGT. The germline V and J ends were trimmed by 3 bases and 5 bases, with 10 bases remaining between them. The CDR3 runs 13 residues. Here the CDR3 reads CASSEAGNYGYTF. The DNA of the CDR3 is TGTGCCAGCAGTGAGGCCGGGAATTATGGCTACACCTTC.

The chain couples TRBV27 to TRBJ1-6, with D uncertain. The V gene's germline CDR1 is MNHEY and CDR2 SMNVEV (reference sequence). The CDR3 extends over 15 amino acids. Trimming took off 6 bases at V and 1 base at J, with 10 bases between the two ends. Written as DNA, the CDR3 is TGTGCCAGCAGATCCCGGAGGTCCTATAATTCACCCCTCCACTTT. Translated: CASRSRRSYNSPLHF.

Points on this clone: The sample has other DNA sequences that encode this CDR3 too. Here the CDR3 DNA reads TGTGCCAGCAGCCGACCGGGGAGCGCCAAAAACATTCAGTACTTC. Protein sequence: CASSRPGSAKNIQYF. The chain carries TRBV28 and TRBJ2-4, with D perhaps matching TRBD2 (5 bases). Trimming shortened V by 6 bases and J by 1 base, and 13 bases separated the two germline ends. CDR1 and CDR2 (germline): MDHEN, SYDVKM. The CDR3 contains 15 residues.